The T cell receptor (beta chain) under discussion was sequenced for a study of T cell changes during pregnancy in multiple sclerosis. The table came from immunoSEQ multiplex PCR; TCRdb's copy has only in-frame clones and leaves some out. The top ten clones hold 0.85% to 1% of a sample with under 45,000 clones, about 96% of them seen once. Germline lookup yields CDR1 KGHSH and CDR2 LQKENI. J lost 3 bases, V lost 3 bases, and 4 bases had no gene match. This CDR3 spans 15 amino acids. V usage is TRBV18 and J usage is TRBJ1-5; 8 nucleotides align to TRBD1. The clonotype was recovered from a female donor with multiple sclerosis, enrolled in a pregnancy study. The sample here was peripheral blood, taken in the second trimester of pregnancy. CDR3 nucleotide sequence: TGTGCCAGCTCACCTGGACAGGGTGACAATCAGCCCCAGCATTTT. Translating it yields CASSPGQGDNQPQHF.